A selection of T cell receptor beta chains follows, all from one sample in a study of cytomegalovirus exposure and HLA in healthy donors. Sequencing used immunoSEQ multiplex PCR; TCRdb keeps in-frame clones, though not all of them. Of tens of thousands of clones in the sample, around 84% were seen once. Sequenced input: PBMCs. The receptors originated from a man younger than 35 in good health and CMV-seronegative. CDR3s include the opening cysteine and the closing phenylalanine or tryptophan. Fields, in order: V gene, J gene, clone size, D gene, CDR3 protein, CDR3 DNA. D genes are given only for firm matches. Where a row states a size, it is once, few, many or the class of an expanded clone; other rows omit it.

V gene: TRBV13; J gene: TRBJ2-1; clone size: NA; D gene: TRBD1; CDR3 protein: CASSAAPTGAYNEQFF; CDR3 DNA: TGTGCCAGCAGCGCTGCTCCGACAGGGGCCTACAATGAGCAGTTCTTC
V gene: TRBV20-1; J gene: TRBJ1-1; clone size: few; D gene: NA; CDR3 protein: CSASFDTEAFF; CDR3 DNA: TGCAGTGCTAGTTTCGACACTGAAGCTTTCTTT
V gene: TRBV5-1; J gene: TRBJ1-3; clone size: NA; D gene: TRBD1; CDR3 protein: CASSFFGRGNSGNTIYF; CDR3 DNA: TGCGCCAGCAGCTTTTTCGGCAGGGGGAACTCTGGAAACACCATATATTTT
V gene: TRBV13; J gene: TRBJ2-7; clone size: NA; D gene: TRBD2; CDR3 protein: CASSSESSGVYEQYF; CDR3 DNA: TGTGCCAGCAGCTCGGAGTCTAGCGGGGTCTACGAGCAGTACTTC
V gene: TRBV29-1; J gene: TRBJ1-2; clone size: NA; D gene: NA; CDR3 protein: CSVEVRVDGYTF; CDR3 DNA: TGCAGCGTTGAGGTCAGGGTCGATGGCTACACCTTC
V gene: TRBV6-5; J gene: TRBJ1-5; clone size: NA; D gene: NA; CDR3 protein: CASSLDISNQPQHF; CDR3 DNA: TGTGCCAGCAGTTTGGACATTAGCAATCAGCCCCAGCATTTT
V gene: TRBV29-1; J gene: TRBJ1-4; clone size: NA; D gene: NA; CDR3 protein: CSVEVGLEKLFF; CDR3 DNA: TGCAGCGTTGAAGTTGGTCTAGAAAAACTGTTTTTT
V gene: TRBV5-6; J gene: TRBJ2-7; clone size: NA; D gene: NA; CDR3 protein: CASSWGGTKSSYEQYF; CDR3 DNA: TGTGCCAGCAGCTGGGGTGGGACAAAGTCCTCCTACGAGCAGTACTTC
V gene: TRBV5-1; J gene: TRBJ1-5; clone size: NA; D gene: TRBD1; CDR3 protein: CASSPGQVTNQPQHF; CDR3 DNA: TGCGCCAGCAGCCCCGGACAGGTAACAAATCAGCCCCAGCATTTT
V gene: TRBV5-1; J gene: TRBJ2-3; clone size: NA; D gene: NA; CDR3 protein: CASSLDSAGITQYF; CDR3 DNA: TGCGCCAGCAGCTTGGATAGCGCTGGCATCACGCAGTATTTT
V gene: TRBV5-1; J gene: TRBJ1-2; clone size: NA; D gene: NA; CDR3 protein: CASSWGGGNYGYTF; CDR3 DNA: TGCGCCAGCAGCTGGGGCGGGGGTAACTATGGCTACACCTTC
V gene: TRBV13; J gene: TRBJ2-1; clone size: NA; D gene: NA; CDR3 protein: CASSFVMEAVNEQFF; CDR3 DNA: TGTGCCAGCAGCTTCGTGATGGAGGCCGTCAATGAGCAGTTCTTC
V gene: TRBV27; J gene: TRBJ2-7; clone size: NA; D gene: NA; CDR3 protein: CASSLSPSGANEQYF; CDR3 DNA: TGTGCCAGCAGTTTATCGCCTAGTGGGGCGAACGAGCAGTACTTC
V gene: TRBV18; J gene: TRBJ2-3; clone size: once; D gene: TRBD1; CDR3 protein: CASSPQTGGGRTDTQYF; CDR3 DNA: TGTGCCAGCTCACCACAAACAGGGGGCGGCCGCACAGATACGCAGTATTTT
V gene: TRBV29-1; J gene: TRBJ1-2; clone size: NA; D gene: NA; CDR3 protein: CSVEVRGGYTF; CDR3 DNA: TGCAGCGTTGAAGTCCGAGGTGGCTACACCTTC
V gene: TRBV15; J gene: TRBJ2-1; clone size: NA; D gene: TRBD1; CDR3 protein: CATSRAGGHEQFF; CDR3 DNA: TGTGCCACCAGCAGAGCAGGGGGCCATGAGCAGTTCTTC
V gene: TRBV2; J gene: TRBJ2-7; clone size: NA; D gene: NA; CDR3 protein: CASRGAVQYF; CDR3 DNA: TGTGCCAGCAGGGGGGCAGTGCAGTACTTC
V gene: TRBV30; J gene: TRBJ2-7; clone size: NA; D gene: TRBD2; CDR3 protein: CAWSALAVGAEQYF; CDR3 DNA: TGTGCCTGGAGCGCACTAGCGGTTGGTGCGGAGCAGTACTTC
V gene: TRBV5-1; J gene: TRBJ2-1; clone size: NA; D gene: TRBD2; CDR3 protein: CASSSLLAGGLGDEQFF; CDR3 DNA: TGCGCCAGCAGCTCCCTCCTAGCGGGAGGGCTGGGGGATGAGCAGTTCTTC
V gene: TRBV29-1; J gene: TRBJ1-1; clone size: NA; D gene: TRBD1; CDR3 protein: CSGDTGGEAFF; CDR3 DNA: TGCAGCGGAGACACAGGGGGCGAAGCTTTCTTT
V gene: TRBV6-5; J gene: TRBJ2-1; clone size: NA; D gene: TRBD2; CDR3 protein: CASSSPGTRIYNEQFF; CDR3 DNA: TGTGCCAGCAGTTCCCCAGGGACTAGAATCTACAATGAGCAGTTCTTC
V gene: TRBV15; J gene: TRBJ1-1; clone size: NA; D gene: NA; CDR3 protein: CATSRDQGPAGVYEAFF; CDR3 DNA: TGTGCCACCAGCAGAGATCAGGGGCCGGCTGGAGTTTATGAAGCTTTCTTT
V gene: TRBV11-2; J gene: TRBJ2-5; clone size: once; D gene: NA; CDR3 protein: CASSLAGVGETQYF; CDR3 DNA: TGTGCCAGCAGCTTAGCAGGGGTTGGGGAGACCCAGTACTTC
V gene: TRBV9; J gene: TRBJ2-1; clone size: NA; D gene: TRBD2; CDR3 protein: CASSVGGTSGSRNEQFF; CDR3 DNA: TGTGCCAGCAGCGTGGGTGGGACTAGCGGGAGTAGGAATGAGCAGTTCTTC
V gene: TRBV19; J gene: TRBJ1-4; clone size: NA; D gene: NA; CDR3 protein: CASSNITGSVEKLFF; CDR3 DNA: TGTGCCAGTAGTAACATCACAGGGTCAGTTGAAAAACTGTTTTTT
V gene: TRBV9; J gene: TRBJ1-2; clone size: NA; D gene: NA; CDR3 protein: CASSVSWQGNGYTF; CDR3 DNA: TGTGCCAGCAGCGTATCGTGGCAGGGGAATGGCTACACCTTC
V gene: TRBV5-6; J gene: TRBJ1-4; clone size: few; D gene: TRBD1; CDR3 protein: CASSSIRQGQKLFF; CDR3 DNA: TGTGCCAGCAGCTCGATTCGACAGGGCCAAAAACTGTTTTTT
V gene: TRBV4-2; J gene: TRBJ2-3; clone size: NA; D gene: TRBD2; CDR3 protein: CASSQPLAGLTDTQYF; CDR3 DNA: TGTGCCAGCAGCCAGCCTCTAGCGGGACTCACAGATACGCAGTATTTT
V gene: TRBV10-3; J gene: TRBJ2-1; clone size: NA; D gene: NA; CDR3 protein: CAISTRLGKNEQFF; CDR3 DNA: TGTGCCATCAGTACCCGACTAGGAAAGAATGAGCAGTTCTTC
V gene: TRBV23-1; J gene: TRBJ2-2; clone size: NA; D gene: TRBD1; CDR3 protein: CASRTGNKDTGELFF; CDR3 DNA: TGCGCCAGCAGGACAGGGAATAAGGACACCGGGGAGCTGTTTTTT
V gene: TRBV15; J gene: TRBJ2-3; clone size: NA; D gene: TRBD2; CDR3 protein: CATSRGLAASTDTQYF; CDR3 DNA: TGTGCCACCAGCAGAGGACTAGCGGCTAGCACAGATACGCAGTATTTT
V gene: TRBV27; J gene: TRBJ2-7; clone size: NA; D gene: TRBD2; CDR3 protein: CASSYLRGTSGSYEQYF; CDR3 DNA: TGTGCCAGCAGCTACTTAAGGGGGACTAGCGGTTCCTACGAGCAGTACTTC
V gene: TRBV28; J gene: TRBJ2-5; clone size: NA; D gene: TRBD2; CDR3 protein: CASSQLAGGIETQYF; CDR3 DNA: TGTGCCAGCAGTCAACTAGCGGGAGGAATTGAGACCCAGTACTTC
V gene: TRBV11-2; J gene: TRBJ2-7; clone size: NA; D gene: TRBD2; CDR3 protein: CASSLGLAEYEQYF; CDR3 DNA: TGTGCCAGCAGCTTAGGACTAGCGGAATACGAGCAGTACTTC
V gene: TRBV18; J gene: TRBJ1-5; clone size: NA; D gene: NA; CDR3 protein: CASSPARDPNQPQHF; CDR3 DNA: TGTGCCAGCTCACCAGCACGGGATCCCAATCAGCCCCAGCATTTT
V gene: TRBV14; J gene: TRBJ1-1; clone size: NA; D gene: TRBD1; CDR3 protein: CASSPYRDRGNTEAFF; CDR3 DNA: TGTGCCAGCAGCCCCTACCGGGACAGGGGGAACACTGAAGCTTTCTTT
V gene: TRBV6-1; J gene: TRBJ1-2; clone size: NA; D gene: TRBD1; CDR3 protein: CASSFTGEAAYGYTF; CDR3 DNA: TGTGCCAGCAGTTTTACAGGGGAAGCGGCCTATGGCTACACCTTC
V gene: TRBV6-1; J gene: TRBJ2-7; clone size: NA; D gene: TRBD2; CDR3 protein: CASTTTSGGSYEQYF; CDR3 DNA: TGTGCCAGCACCACGACTAGCGGGGGCTCCTACGAGCAGTACTTC
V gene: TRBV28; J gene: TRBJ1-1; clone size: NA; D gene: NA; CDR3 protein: CASQQVMNTEAFF; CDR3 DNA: TGTGCCAGCCAACAGGTCATGAACACTGAAGCTTTCTTT
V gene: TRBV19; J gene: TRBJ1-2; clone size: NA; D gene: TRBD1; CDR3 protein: CASSIDRGPGGYTF; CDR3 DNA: TGTGCCAGTAGTATTGACAGGGGGCCGGGCGGCTACACCTTC